A selection of T cell receptor beta chains follows, all from one sample in a study of T cell changes during pregnancy in multiple sclerosis. Sequencing used immunoSEQ multiplex PCR; TCRdb keeps in-frame clones, though not all of them. The data contain about 40,000 clones, 92% of them singletons. This specimen was CD4+ T cells from peripheral blood mononuclear cells, taken before pregnancy. Receptors originate from a female donor with multiple sclerosis, enrolled in a pregnancy study. Both conserved end residues are part of each CDR3. The D gene is left open where the match is weak. Clone size, where shown, is once, few, many, or a class for clones that have expanded.

TRBV5-4	TRBD2	TRBJ2-1	NA	CASSLGLALNNEQFF	TGTGCCAGCAGCTTGGGACTAGCGCTAAACAATGAGCAGTTCTTC
TRBV2	NA	TRBJ2-5	NA	CASSGRVQETQYF	TGTGCCAGCAGTGGGAGGGTTCAAGAGACCCAGTACTTC
TRBV19	NA	TRBJ1-4	NA	CASSDPGLPNEKLFF	TGTGCCAGTAGTGACCCAGGGTTACCTAATGAAAAACTGTTTTTT
TRBV14	NA	TRBJ1-1	once	CASSSNERAFF	TGTGCCAGCAGTTCAAACGAGCGGGCTTTCTTT
TRBV9	TRBD2	TRBJ2-7	NA	CASTYPSAGVREQYF	TGTGCCAGCACCTATCCGTCCGCGGGAGTACGCGAGCAGTACTTC
TRBV6-6	TRBD2	TRBJ2-1	NA	CASSYSGSGRLDEQFF	TGTGCCAGCAGTTACTCTGGAAGCGGGAGGTTGGATGAGCAGTTCTTC
TRBV10-1	TRBD1	TRBJ2-3	NA	CATVTGGGVDTQYF	TGCGCCACCGTGACAGGGGGCGGCGTAGATACGCAGTATTTT
TRBV6-1	NA	TRBJ2-3	NA	CASSERARVPDTQYF	TGTGCCAGCAGTGAACGAGCACGGGTCCCAGATACGCAGTATTTT
TRBV18	NA	TRBJ2-7	NA	CAPGWTDWEQYF	TGTGCCCCCGGGTGGACAGACTGGGAGCAGTACTTC
TRBV29-1	NA	TRBJ2-7	NA	CSVDRGNEQYF	TGCAGCGTTGACCGCGGTAACGAGCAGTACTTC
TRBV7-2	TRBD1	TRBJ1-5	NA	CASSAQGAGQPQHF	TGTGCCAGCAGCGCTCAGGGGGCGGGTCAGCCCCAGCATTTT
TRBV27	TRBD1	TRBJ2-3	NA	CASTLQGGWGTDTQYF	TGTGCCAGCACCCTTCAAGGGGGCTGGGGGACAGATACGCAGTATTTT
TRBV2	TRBD1	TRBJ2-7	NA	CASTPTGGLYEQYF	TGTGCCAGCACGCCGACAGGGGGACTCTACGAGCAGTACTTC
TRBV10-2	NA	TRBJ2-2	NA	CATSQGGTGELFF	TGCGCCACTTCCCAGGGGGGCACCGGGGAGCTGTTTTTT
TRBV27	NA	TRBJ1-2	NA	CASSLSGAGANYGYTF	TGTGCCAGCAGTTTAAGCGGGGCAGGGGCTAACTATGGCTACACCTTC
TRBV21-1	NA	TRBJ2-7	once	CASSTPGTGALRERSYEQYF	TGTGCCAGCAGCACCCCCGGGACAGGGGCCCTCCGGGAGCGCTCCTACGAGCAGTACTTC
TRBV14	TRBD1	TRBJ1-5	NA	CASSQGQVVRF	TGTGCCAGCAGCCAGGGACAGGTAGTCCGTTTT
TRBV29-1	NA	TRBJ2-1	NA	CSVQTRGSSEQFF	TGCAGCGTACAGACTAGAGGTTCGAGTGAGCAGTTCTTC
TRBV5-8	NA	TRBJ2-1	NA	CASSLMRGNEQFF	TGTGCCAGCAGCTTAATGAGGGGGAATGAGCAGTTCTTC
TRBV19	NA	TRBJ2-5	NA	CASSILPDSSAEETQYF	TGTGCCAGTAGTATTTTACCGGACTCCTCGGCCGAAGAGACCCAGTACTTC
TRBV27	TRBD2	TRBJ2-5	NA	CASSPGTSGSRFQETQYF	TGTGCCAGCAGTCCCGGGACTAGCGGTAGCCGCTTCCAAGAGACCCAGTACTTC
TRBV5-6	TRBD1	TRBJ1-1	once	CASSLVGTGYEAFF	TGTGCCAGCAGCTTGGTGGGGACAGGCTATGAAGCTTTCTTT
TRBV19	NA	TRBJ2-3	NA	CASTFSGSSTDTQYF	TGTGCCAGTACCTTTAGCGGATCTAGCACAGATACGCAGTATTTT